A single TCR beta chain is shown here with its context. This specimen comes from a study of identical twins. V lost 0 bases, J lost 2 bases, and 3 bases stayed unmatched. CDR3 length equals 16 residues. Germline loops: CDR1 SGHDN, CDR2 FVKESK. TCRdb itself ran the 5' RACE reads through MiXCR, one entry per CDR3 protein. The sample lists roughly 700,000 distinct CDR3 sequences, 8% to 9% occurring once. The data were also submitted as part of a second study, on yellow fever vaccine responses in identical twins.

Sequenced input: PBMCs. The chain couples TRBV14 to TRBJ2-7, with 11 positions matching TRBD2. The receptor was derived from a woman aged 18-29 years in good health. This CDR3 is CASSQDGTSGTYEQYF. For the CDR3, the DNA is TGTGCCAGCAGCCAAGATGGGACTAGCGGAACCTACGAGCAGTACTTC.